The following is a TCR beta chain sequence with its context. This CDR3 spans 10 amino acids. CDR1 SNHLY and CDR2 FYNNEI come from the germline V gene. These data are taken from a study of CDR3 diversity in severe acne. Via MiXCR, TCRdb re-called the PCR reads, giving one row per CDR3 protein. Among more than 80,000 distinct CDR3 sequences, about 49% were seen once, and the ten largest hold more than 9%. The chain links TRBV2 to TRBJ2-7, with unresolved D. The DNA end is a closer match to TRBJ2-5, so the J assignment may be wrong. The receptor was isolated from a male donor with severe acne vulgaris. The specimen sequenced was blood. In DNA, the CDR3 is TGTGCCAGCACTCGAGAGACCCAGTACTTC. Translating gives CASTRETQYF.